This entry describes one TCR beta chain. The data were obtained in a study of technical replicates of blood from a handful of donors. The CDR3 has 17 residues. Germline trimming cut 5 bases from V and 6 bases from J; bases unmatched to any gene: 16. Germline CDR1 MDHEN, CDR2 SYDVKM. The method was immunoSEQ multiplex PCR; TCRdb's version includes in-frame clones alone and lacks a portion of them. Among some 94,000 clones listed, approximately 95% were seen once. This sequence originates from a human donor in good health. This chain connects TRBV28 to TRBJ2-7; 10 bases line up with TRBD2. The specimen sequenced was T cells isolated from PBMCs. CDR3 nucleotide sequence: TGTGCCAGCAGTCCCCCCATTCGGCTAGCGGGAGCCGGCGAGCAGTACTTC. Translating it yields CASSPPIRLAGAGEQYF.